This T cell receptor (beta chain) is from a study of blood T cell repertoires in COVID-19. Study details: Researchers got acute and convalescent COVID-19 samples from the United States, Italy and Spain. T cells, B-cell-depleted T cells, or PBMCs supplied cDNA or gDNA.

Original data processing: From reference gene primer amplification, estimates of nucleated cell counts were derived. Only in-frame clones appear in the TCRdb table, and some are missing; sequencing was by immunoSEQ multiplex PCR. From that table come the V and J calls and clone size; the DNA was used to work out D and trimming. Of roughly 140,000 clones listed, 85% to 90% are singletons. This clonotype was sampled from a woman in her 40s with acute or convalescent COVID-19. The source material was peripheral blood.

CDR3: CSVNSVEGAFF. The CDR3 DNA reads TGCAGCGTTAACTCGGTCGAGGGAGCTTTCTTT. This chain connects TRBV29-1 to TRBJ1-1; no firm D call. Germline lookup yields CDR1 SQVTM and CDR2 ANQGSEA. This CDR3 has 11 residues. The ends were cut back, 5 bases at V and 10 bases at J, with 14 bases in the middle.